These T cell receptor beta chains were read from a single sample in a study of blood T cell repertoires in COVID-19. TCRdb's table, derived via immunoSEQ multiplex PCR, lists solely in-frame clones and lacks some. The data show approximately 270,000 clones, roughly 85% seen once. The sequenced sample was peripheral blood. These receptors originate from a woman in her sixties or seventies with acute or convalescent COVID-19. The CDR3 runs from the conserved cysteine through the conserved F or W. The order of the fields is CDR3 DNA, CDR3 protein, D gene, clone size, V gene, J gene. The D gene is left open where the match is weak. Not every row has a clone size; where given, it reads once, few, many or a size class.

cdr3_nt: TGTGCCAGCAGCCCGCAGGTAGGTGTGACCTACGAGCAGTACTTC; cdr3_aa: CASSPQVGVTYEQYF; d_call: .; clone_size: once; v_call: TRBV5-5; j_call: TRBJ2-7
cdr3_nt: TGTGCCAGCAGCCCCGGGGGGTCGGTCGGCTACACCTTC; cdr3_aa: CASSPGGSVGYTF; d_call: .; clone_size: .; v_call: TRBV3-1/TRBV3-2; j_call: TRBJ1-2
cdr3_nt: TGTGCCAGCAGCTACACACAGGGGAGCAATGAGCAGTTCTTC; cdr3_aa: CASSYTQGSNEQFF; d_call: TRBD1; clone_size: .; v_call: TRBV9; j_call: TRBJ2-1
cdr3_nt: TGTGCCAGCGGGTACCGGGACAGGGGAGGGTATGGCTACACCTTC; cdr3_aa: CASGYRDRGGYGYTF; d_call: TRBD1; clone_size: .; v_call: TRBV27; j_call: TRBJ1-2
cdr3_nt: TGTGCCAGCTCACCACGGGCCAGGTCCTACGAGCAGTACTTC; cdr3_aa: CASSPRARSYEQYF; d_call: .; clone_size: once; v_call: TRBV18; j_call: TRBJ2-7
cdr3_nt: TGTGCCAGCAGCCCCCGACAGGGGGCGCGGGATGAGCAGTTCTTC; cdr3_aa: CASSPRQGARDEQFF; d_call: TRBD1; clone_size: .; v_call: TRBV7-6; j_call: TRBJ2-1
cdr3_nt: TGTGCCAGCAGCTTAATGGTAACGGAGGGAGCTTTCTTT; cdr3_aa: CASSLMVTEGAFF; d_call: .; clone_size: .; v_call: TRBV7-9; j_call: TRBJ1-1
cdr3_nt: TGTGCCAGCAGGGGGACTAGCGGCGGGGAGCTGTTTTTT; cdr3_aa: CASRGTSGGELFF; d_call: TRBD2; clone_size: .; v_call: TRBV2; j_call: TRBJ2-2
cdr3_nt: TGTGCCAGCAGGCTTCAGATCGGGGGACTCTTCTTC; cdr3_aa: CASRLQIGGLFF; d_call: .; clone_size: .; v_call: TRBV12-3/TRBV12-4; j_call: TRBJ2-1
cdr3_nt: TGTGCCAGACCAGGGGTCTTAACAACTAATGAAAAACTGTTTTTT; cdr3_aa: CARPGVLTTNEKLFF; d_call: .; clone_size: .; v_call: TRBV9; j_call: TRBJ1-4
cdr3_nt: TGTGCCAGCAGTTTAGAGGGGGCTGGTGGCTACACCTTC; cdr3_aa: CASSLEGAGGYTF; d_call: TRBD1; clone_size: .; v_call: TRBV12-3/TRBV12-4; j_call: TRBJ1-2
cdr3_nt: TGTGCCAGCAGCGTAGTGGTAGCGGGGAGCACAGATACGCAGTATTTT; cdr3_aa: CASSVVVAGSTDTQYF; d_call: TRBD2; clone_size: .; v_call: TRBV9; j_call: TRBJ2-3
cdr3_nt: TGTGCCAGCAGCTTCAGAGGCGGACAGCAAGAGACCCAGTACTTC; cdr3_aa: CASSFRGGQQETQYF; d_call: .; clone_size: .; v_call: TRBV5-5; j_call: TRBJ2-5
cdr3_nt: TGCGCCAGCAGCTTCGGGGGGCAAGAGACCCAGTACTTC; cdr3_aa: CASSFGGQETQYF; d_call: TRBD2; clone_size: .; v_call: TRBV5-1; j_call: TRBJ2-5
cdr3_nt: TGTGCCATCAGCCCCCGGGGGGGCGAGAATCAGCCCCAGCATTTT; cdr3_aa: CAISPRGGENQPQHF; d_call: .; clone_size: .; v_call: TRBV10-3; j_call: TRBJ1-5
cdr3_nt: TGCAGCGTTGAAGTCTTCGGGAAACTGTTTTTT; cdr3_aa: CSVEVFGKLFF; d_call: .; clone_size: .; v_call: TRBV29-1; j_call: TRBJ1-4
cdr3_nt: TGTGCCAGCTCCCTCGGGGGACAGTATGAAGCTTTCTTT; cdr3_aa: CASSLGGQYEAFF; d_call: TRBD1; clone_size: .; v_call: TRBV18; j_call: TRBJ1-1
cdr3_nt: TGTGCCAGCAGTGACTCCCTAGCTGAGACCCAGTACTTC; cdr3_aa: CASSDSLAETQYF; d_call: .; clone_size: .; v_call: TRBV6-5; j_call: TRBJ2-5
cdr3_nt: TGTGCCAGCAGCCAAGACCTTTTGCGACACGAGCAGTTCTTC; cdr3_aa: CASSQDLLRHEQFF; d_call: .; clone_size: .; v_call: TRBV4-2; j_call: TRBJ2-1
cdr3_nt: TGTGCCAGTAGTACCCGCGGGGGGAGCTCCTACAATGAGCAGTTCTTC; cdr3_aa: CASSTRGGSSYNEQFF; d_call: TRBD2; clone_size: .; v_call: TRBV19; j_call: TRBJ2-1
cdr3_nt: TGTGCCAGCAGCTTAGGAGGGGACAATCAGCCCCAGCATTTT; cdr3_aa: CASSLGGDNQPQHF; d_call: .; clone_size: .; v_call: TRBV5-4; j_call: TRBJ1-5
cdr3_nt: TGTGCCAGCAGCTTAGGCGGGTATAGCAATCAGCCCCAGCATTTT; cdr3_aa: CASSLGGYSNQPQHF; d_call: .; clone_size: .; v_call: TRBV11-2; j_call: TRBJ1-5
cdr3_nt: TGTGCCAGCAGGGACAGGGGCAATCAGCCCCAGCATTTT; cdr3_aa: CASRDRGNQPQHF; d_call: TRBD1; clone_size: .; v_call: TRBV12-3/TRBV12-4; j_call: TRBJ1-5
cdr3_nt: TGTGCCAGCTCACCGCGGGGGAATCACGAGCAGTACTTC; cdr3_aa: CASSPRGNHEQYF; d_call: TRBD2; clone_size: .; v_call: TRBV18; j_call: TRBJ2-7
cdr3_nt: TGCGCCAGCAGCGTTGATCGGAGGCCTGGGTACGATGAGCAGTTCTTC; cdr3_aa: CASSVDRRPGYDEQFF; d_call: .; clone_size: .; v_call: TRBV5-1; j_call: TRBJ2-1
cdr3_nt: TGTGCCAGCAGTCGCACCCAGGGAGGTTTGCCAGATACGCAGTATTTT; cdr3_aa: CASSRTQGGLPDTQYF; d_call: .; clone_size: .; v_call: TRBV11-2; j_call: TRBJ2-3
cdr3_nt: TGTGCCATCAGCGACTCGCGGGGGGGCCGTTCAAACGAGCAGTACTTC; cdr3_aa: CAISDSRGGRSNEQYF; d_call: TRBD2; clone_size: few; v_call: TRBV10-3; j_call: TRBJ2-7
cdr3_nt: TGCGCCAGCAGCCCAGGGCTCCGTCAGCCCCAGCATTTT; cdr3_aa: CASSPGLRQPQHF; d_call: .; clone_size: .; v_call: TRBV4-1; j_call: TRBJ1-5
cdr3_nt: TGTGCCAGCAGCTTGGAAGGGGCCAACACCATATATTTT; cdr3_aa: CASSLEGANTIYF; d_call: .; clone_size: .; v_call: TRBV7-9; j_call: TRBJ1-3
cdr3_nt: TGTGCCAGCAGCCAAGATGGGCAGGGTATGAACACTGAAGCTTTCTTT; cdr3_aa: CASSQDGQGMNTEAFF; d_call: .; clone_size: .; v_call: TRBV3-1/TRBV3-2; j_call: TRBJ1-1
cdr3_nt: TGTGCCAGCAGCCAACGGGGGGAGGCCGGGGAGCTGTTTTTT; cdr3_aa: CASSQRGEAGELFF; d_call: TRBD2; clone_size: .; v_call: TRBV3-1/TRBV3-2; j_call: TRBJ2-2
cdr3_nt: TGTGCCATCAGTGCCCCACAGGGGATAAAGCCCAACAATGAGCAGTTCTTC; cdr3_aa: CAISAPQGIKPNNEQFF; d_call: TRBD1; clone_size: .; v_call: TRBV10-3; j_call: TRBJ2-1
cdr3_nt: TGTGCCACCGACGCAGGGGGTCATACTTATACGCAGTATTTT; cdr3_aa: CATDAGGHTYTQYF; d_call: TRBD1; clone_size: .; v_call: TRBV19; j_call: TRBJ2-3